This TCR beta chain was observed in a study of cytomegalovirus exposure and HLA in healthy donors. Study-level points and caveats: Earlier findings revealed that most TCR beta V segments proved productive either about 87% or about 30% of the time. Researchers reported that a few CMV-associated chains were confirmed in vitro as CMV antigen-specific. Certain sequence variants were highly shared and formed a cluster, and this cluster was likely a sequencing artifact.

On this clone itself: Its antigen remains unidentified.

CDR1 is SGDLS, CDR2 YYNGEE, per germline. The V and J ends lost 0 bases and 0 bases, in that order; junction bases with no gene match: 6. This CDR3 region has 17 residues. It was with 60 Vbeta and 13 Jbeta primers that the PCR ran. Some clones are missing from TCRdb's copy, which holds only in-frame ones; the method was immunoSEQ multiplex PCR. The data hold more than 60,000 clones, with more than 60% observed a single time. The V and J genes are TRBV9 and TRBJ2-3; 8 positions agree with TRBD2. This receptor was obtained from a male donor in good health and CMV-seropositive. Sequenced: PBMCs. CDR3 nucleotide sequence: TGTGCCAGCAGCGTAGAGGAGCGGGGGATGAGCACAGATACGCAGTATTTT. It is translated as CASSVEERGMSTDTQYF.